These 2 T cell receptor beta chains originate from one sample sequenced in a study of blood T cells in healthy people across ages. Primed by a sample-barcoded 5' primer and a J-beta primer mix, a second PCR proceeded for about 6 to 11 cycles. TCRdb re-called the 5' RACE reads through MiXCR, storing one row per CDR3 protein. The table has around 1,500,000 distinct CDR3 sequences, over 25% seen once; the top ten hold roughly 8%. Sequenced input: blood. These receptors all come from a woman aged 30 to 39 in good health.

This clonotype was seen many times. The chain recombines TRBV12-3 or TRBV12-4 with TRBJ2-4; D is possibly TRBD1 or TRBD2 (5 bases each). Trimming stripped 3 bases from V and 8 bases from J, with 11 bases between. The CDR3 is 13 amino acids. The CDR3 loop reads CASSFGTRDIQYF. The CDR3 DNA is TGTGCCAGCAGTTTCGGGACGCGAGACATTCAGTACTTC.

As regards this clonotype: An end of the junction does not agree with germline; a read error may underlie this. V usage is TRBV7-9 and J usage is TRBJ1-2, with D unresolved. The CDR3 has 12 amino acids. The germline gives CDR1 SEHNR, CDR2 FQNEAQ (reference sequence). The CDR3 here is CSSSLGSDGYTF. The CDR3 DNA reads as TGTTCCAGCAGCTTAGGATCCGATGGCTACACCTTC.